The 18 T cell receptor beta chains given below trace back to one sample, sequenced in a study. TCRdb used MiXCR to reprocess the RT-PCR reads, holding one entry per CDR3 protein. This sample has around 700,000 distinct CDR3 sequences, with 14% found just once. The material sequenced was memory CD4+ T cells from blood. Source of these receptors: a female donor in good health, serving as a healthy control.

The rearrangement uses TRBV6-1 and TRBJ1-5, with TRBD1 identical over 7 bases. Per the germline V gene, CDR1 is MNHNS and CDR2 is SASEGT. This CDR3 contains 15 residues. J gave up 1 base and V 3 bases, and 3 bases lay outside the gene matches. The CDR3 is CASSDMGQSNQPQHF. As DNA, the CDR3 is TGTGCCAGCAGTGACATGGGACAGAGCAATCAGCCCCAGCATTTT.

This clonotype appeared many times. This chain links TRBV20-1 with TRBJ1-1; a possible D gene is TRBD1 (6 bases). The CDR3 loop spans 16 amino acids. Trimming left V 0 bases short and J 5 bases short, with 19 bases between. Germline V gene sequence: CDR1 DFQATT, CDR2 SNEGSKA (reference sequence). The CDR3: CSARDLGKGVRTEAFF. The CDR3 DNA sequence: TGCAGTGCTAGAGATTTGGGTAAGGGGGTCCGGACTGAAGCTTTCTTT.

This sequence joins TRBV28 and TRBJ2-2; no reliable D call. This CDR3 region has 14 residues. Germline CDR1 MDHEN, CDR2 SYDVKM. Deletions cut 3 bases from V and 5 bases from J, with 10 bases between. This chain's CDR3 is CASSFWSDTGELFF. DNA for the CDR3: TGTGCCAGCAGTTTTTGGTCGGATACCGGGGAGCTGTTTTTT.

This clonotype was detected many times. V and J are TRBV6-1 and TRBJ1-5; 12 nucleotides line up with TRBD1. CDR3 size: 16 residues. The trim removed 6 bases at V and 6 bases at J, leaving 9 bases unmatched. The germline V gene has CDR1 MNHNS and CDR2 SASEGT. The DNA of the CDR3 is TGTGCCAGCAGCGTAGGAGGGACAGGGGGCCGTCAGCCCCAGCATTTT. Encoded protein: CASSVGGTGGRQPQHF.

This clonotype was counted many times. A junction boundary mismatches the germline segment, possibly from a read error. J is TRBJ1-1 and V is TRBV5-1; 7 bases are a match to TRBD1. The germline CDR1 and CDR2 sequences are SGHRS and YFSETQ. The CDR3 spans 14 residues. For the CDR3, the DNA is TGTGCCAGCAGCTTGGGGACAGCGAACACTGAAGCTTTCTTT. The encoded protein is CASSLGTANTEAFF. Complete variable domain (other parts from reference TRBV5-1 and TRBJ1-1): KAGVTQTPRYLIKTRGQQVTLSCSPISGHRSVSWYQQTPGQGLQFLFEYFSETQRNKGNFPGRFSGRQFSNSRSEMNVSTLELGDSALYLCASSLGTANTEAFFGQGTRLTVV.

This clonotype has just a few counts. This chain uses TRBV27 with TRBJ2-7; TRBD2 is a possible D gene (5 bases). From germline, CDR1 is MNHEY and CDR2 SMNVEV (reference sequence). The CDR3 runs 16 residues. Trimming pared 5 bases from V and 0 bases from J, leaving 17 bases between. As DNA, the CDR3 is TGTGCCAGCAGTCCCCCAACGACGGGGAGCTCCTACGAGCAGTACTTC. It translates to CASSPPTTGSSYEQYF.

This chain uses TRBV5-1 with TRBJ1-1, with a tentative D call TRBD1 (5 bases). Germline V gives CDR1 SGHRS, CDR2 YFSETQ. V dropped 3 bases and J dropped 1 base, with 13 bases sitting between them. The CDR3 consists of 15 residues. CDR3 nucleotides: TGCGCCAGCAGCTCGCTACAGGTTGGGAACACTGAAGCTTTCTTT. Translating gives CASSSLQVGNTEAFF.

This clonotype came up a few times. The V call is TRBV20-1, the J call TRBJ2-3; TRBD2 matches at 11 bases. CDR3 size: 15 residues. CDR1 is DFQATT and CDR2 is SNEGSKA in the germline V gene (reference sequence). The J segment lost 3 bases and the V segment lost 6 bases, leaving 8 bases of the junction unmatched. CDR3 bases: TGCAGTGCCAATAGCGGGGGGGCAGGGACAGATACGCAGTATTTT. It specifies CSANSGGAGTDTQYF.

This clonotype has ten or more counts. The CDR3 region has the DNA TGTGCCAGCAGCGCCCTCTACGAGCAGTACTTC. This gives the protein CASSALYEQYF. The chain joins TRBV7-8 to TRBJ2-7, with D unresolved. CDR3 size: 11 residues. Germline-derived CDR1 and CDR2 are SGHVS and FQNEAQ. V was cut by 5 bases and J by 3 bases, with 5 bases left in between.

This clonotype was found a few times. Because it lacks the conserved phenylalanine or tryptophan at the end, this CDR3 is likely a read error. The V gene is TRBV4-1, the J gene TRBJ1-6, with TRBD1 matching over 8 bases. V dropped 0 bases and J dropped 5; count of bases not matched to a gene: 0. This CDR3 is 15 amino acids long. Germline V gene lookup returns CDR1 MGHRA and CDR2 YSYEKL. CDR3: CASSQEDRDNSPLHL. CDR3 in DNA: TGCGCCAGCAGCCAAGAGGACAGGGATAATTCACCCCTCCACCTT.

Ten or more counts support this clonotype. Here the CDR3 DNA reads TGCGCCAGCAGTCGGGGAGATGGCTACACCTTC. Protein sequence: CASSRGDGYTF. The V gene is TRBV4-1, the J gene TRBJ1-2; D gene uncertain. Trimming took 6 bases from V and 6 from J, leaving 8 bases between them. The CDR3 extends over 11 amino acids. Germline loops: CDR1 MGHRA, CDR2 YSYEKL.

This clonotype showed up just a few times. This rearrangement joins TRBV6-5 to TRBJ2-5, with TRBD1 as a possible D gene (5 bases). V lost 6 bases, J lost 5 bases, and 19 bases lay in between. The CDR3 sequence is 15 residues long. Germline CDR1 and CDR2: MNHEY and SVGAGI. The CDR3 bases are TGTGCCAGCAGCCCGTTGGACATAATCACCGAGACCCAGTACTTC. Protein sequence: CASSPLDIITETQYF.

Ten or more counts support this clonotype. The chain has TRBV12-3 or TRBV12-4 and TRBJ1-5, with a tentative D call TRBD1 (6 bases). This CDR3 is built from 15 residues. The ends were cut back, 4 bases at V and 4 bases at J, with 14 bases in the middle. CDR3 coding DNA: TGTGCCAGCAGTTCGTCCGGGGGCATTAATCAGCCCCAGCATTTT. Protein sequence: CASSSSGGINQPQHF.

This clonotype was observed at least ten times. V usage is TRBV5-1 and J usage is TRBJ1-1; maybe TRBD1 (5 bases). The V end was cut by 4 bases, the J end by 1 base, with 23 bases between. Germline V gene sequence: CDR1 SGHRS, CDR2 YFSETQ. This CDR3 spans 18 amino acids. The CDR3 DNA follows: TGCGCCAGCAGCCGTAACCTGCCGGGGGGAAGAGGGAACACTGAAGCTTTCTTT. This gives the protein CASSRNLPGGRGNTEAFF.

This clonotype was seen more than once but under ten times. The rearrangement uses TRBV28 and TRBJ2-3, with TRBD2 as a possible D gene (6 bases). The CDR3 consists of 16 residues. The V gene lost 6 bases and the J gene lost 0 bases, with 16 bases spanning the gap. CDR1 and CDR2 from the germline V gene are MDHEN and SYDVKM. CDR3 loop: CASSEPPSESTDTQYF. For the CDR3, the DNA is TGTGCCAGCAGCGAGCCGCCTAGCGAGAGCACAGATACGCAGTATTTT.

This clonotype was detected a few times. This chain uses TRBV18 with TRBJ2-1; D remains unclear. Trimming removed 5 bases from V and 5 bases from J, with 13 bases in between. Germline assignment: CDR1 KGHSH and CDR2 LQKENI. This CDR3 has 14 amino acids. CDR3 DNA sequence: TGTGCCAGCTCAATCAAACCTGGCGACAATGAGCAGTTCTTC. It codes for CASSIKPGDNEQFF.

In this sample, this clonotype turned up a few times. The chain employs TRBV29-1 and TRBJ2-5, with 16 bases matching TRBD2. V trimming: 6 bases; J trimming: 1 base; junction bases outside the gene matches: 11. Per germline, CDR1 SQVTM and CDR2 ANQGSEA. The CDR3 is 18 amino acids. CDR3 protein: CSVPQPGLAGGLQETQYF. The CDR3 DNA is TGCAGCGTCCCCCAACCGGGACTAGCGGGAGGGCTCCAAGAGACCCAGTACTTC.

This clonotype was observed many times. At one end the junction does not follow the germline gene, possibly because of a read error. The CDR3 bases are TGCAGCGTTGCTTACTATCGCTCCTACGAACAGTACTTC. Residues: CSVAYYRSYEQYF. The rearrangement uses TRBV29-1 and TRBJ2-7; no definite D call. The CDR3 consists of 13 residues. Germline V CDR1 and CDR2: SQVTM, ANQGSEA.